The clone carrying this T cell receptor (beta chain) was found many times. Time point here: patch test 1, 2 weeks after DPC sensitization. Treatment specified: therapeutic diphenylcyclopropenone sensitization with weekly scalp DPC. This record comes from a study of human T cells and chemical hapten exposure. Germline V gives CDR1 SGHAT, CDR2 FQDESV (reference sequence). The length of the CDR3 is 13 residues. V was pared by 3 bases and J by 1 base, with 6 bases between. TCRdb used MiXCR to reprocess the RACE reads, holding one entry per CDR3 protein. The repertoire holds under 200,000 distinct CDR3 sequences, with around 15% as singletons.

The chain combines TRBV11-1 with TRBJ1-1; D unresolved. The source material was whole blood, sampled in connection with sensitization to the hapten diphenylcyclopropenone (DPC). The sequence derives from a woman in her twenties or thirties with alopecia areata. Some clones in this sample may be carry-over from other donors' samples. DNA of the CDR3: TGTGCCAGCAGCTTGTCAGGGAACACTGAAGCTTTCTTT. Translation: CASSLSGNTEAFF. The variable domain in full, completed from reference TRBV11-1 and TRBJ1-1, reads EAEVAQSPRYKITEKSQAVAFWCDPISGHATLYWYRQILGQGPELLVQFQDESVVDDSQLPKDRFSAERLKGVDSTLKIQPAELGDSAMYLCASSLSGNTEAFFGQGTRLTVV.